Presented here are 11 T cell receptor beta chains from one specimen sequenced in a study of blood T cell repertoires in COVID-19. Profiled with immunoSEQ multiplex PCR; TCRdb holds only in-frame clones, not every one. Here the sample spans about 89,000 clones, approximately 89% being singletons. Sequencing used peripheral blood. The receptor set was obtained from a man aged 55 to 70 with acute or convalescent COVID-19.

The rearrangement uses TRBV28 and TRBJ2-5; unclear D gene. Trimming removed 5 bases at V and 2 bases at J, with 9 bases between. The CDR3 is made up of 13 amino acids. Germline V gene sequence: CDR1 MDHEN, CDR2 SYDVKM. The CDR3 sequence: CASSLDFQETQYF. CDR3 sequence (DNA): TGTGCCAGCAGTCTCGACTTTCAAGAGACCCAGTACTTC.

The V and J genes are TRBV12-3 or TRBV12-4 and TRBJ2-5; D not resolved. The CDR3 runs to 13 residues. Trimming took 3 bases from V and 3 from J, leaving 8 bases between them. CDR3 residues: CASSLGSKETQYF. The CDR3 DNA sequence: TGTGCCAGCAGTTTGGGCAGTAAAGAGACCCAGTACTTC.

The V gene is TRBV7-6, the J gene TRBJ2-1; 8 bases are a match to TRBD2. The trim removed 3 bases at V and 7 bases at J, leaving 11 bases unmatched. This CDR3 spans 16 amino acids. Germline CDR1 is SGHVS and CDR2 is FNYEAQ. The CDR3, as DNA: TGTGCCAGCAGCTTGGTCCCCGCGGGAGGAGGTAATGAGCAGTTCTTC. Its protein is CASSLVPAGGGNEQFF.

This chain links TRBV3-1 (or the pseudogene TRBV3-2) with TRBJ2-7; unclear D gene. Germline lookup yields CDR1 LGHDT and CDR2 YNNKEL (reference sequence). This CDR3 spans 13 amino acids. The V end was cut by 3 bases, the J end by 1 base, with 7 bases between. The CDR3 sequence is CASSQRFSYEQYF. In DNA form, the CDR3 reads TGTGCCAGCAGCCAGAGGTTTTCCTACGAGCAGTACTTC.

This sequence joins TRBV5-1 and TRBJ1-1, with D uncertain. Trimming shortened V by 0 bases and J by 1 base, and 7 bases separated the two germline ends. The CDR3 has 14 amino acids. The germline CDR1 and CDR2 sequences are SGHRS and YFSETQ. The CDR3 DNA reads TGCGCCAGCAGCTTGGAGAGATCGAACACTGAAGCTTTCTTT. Translated: CASSLERSNTEAFF.

CDR3 bases: TGTGCCAGCAGCCCGAAAGGAGGAAGCCCAAGGGATACGCAGTATTTT. This gives the protein CASSPKGGSPRDTQYF. The rearrangement uses TRBV7-3 and TRBJ2-3, with D maybe TRBD2 (5 bases). CDR3 size: 16 residues. Germline V CDR1 and CDR2: SGHTA, FQGTGA. Trimming took 5 bases from V and 6 from J, leaving 21 bases between them.

A word on this clone: The same CDR3 is also encoded by other DNA sequences in this sample. The chain recombines TRBV9 with TRBJ1-1; D gene unclear. Trimming pared 4 bases from V and 1 base from J, leaving 8 bases between. The CDR3 covers 13 residues. The V gene's germline CDR1 is SGDLS and CDR2 YYNGEE. CDR3 nucleotides: TGTGCCAGCAGCTCCTCGGGGAACACTGAAGCTTTCTTT. Its protein is CASSSSGNTEAFF.

The chain links TRBV7-9 to TRBJ2-7; D remains unclear. CDR3 size: 11 residues. Looked up from germline, CDR1 is SEHNR and CDR2 is FQNEAQ (reference sequence). V was trimmed by 5 bases and J by 5 bases, leaving 7 bases between them. The CDR3 region is CASSRTDEQYF. The DNA of the CDR3 is TGTGCCAGCAGCCGAACGGACGAGCAGTACTTC. Full variable domain (rest looked up from reference TRBV7-9 and TRBJ2-7): DTGVSQNPRHKITKRGQNVTFRCDPISEHNRLYWYRQTLGQGPEFLTYFQNEAQLEKSRLLSDRFSAERPKGSFSTLEIQRTEQGDSAMYLCASSRTDEQYFGPGTRLTVT.

The V and J genes are TRBV18 and TRBJ1-5; 8 bases are shared with TRBD1. The CDR3 has 15 residues. After removal of 6 bases from V and 2 bases from J, the junction contained 6 bases not matched to a gene. Germline V gene sequence: CDR1 KGHSH, CDR2 LQKENI. As DNA, the CDR3 is TGTGCCAGCTCCCATGGACAGGGAGGCAATCAGCCCCAGCATTTT. Amino acid sequence: CASSHGQGGNQPQHF.

The chain has TRBV15 and TRBJ2-1, with D unclear. V lost 5 bases and J lost 3, with 14 bases in between. The CDR3 is 15 amino acids. CDR1 is LNHNV and CDR2 is YYDKDF in the germline V gene (reference sequence). The CDR3: CATSRLVTDYNEQFF. CDR3 DNA sequence: TGTGCCACCAGCCGCCTAGTTACGGACTACAATGAGCAGTTCTTC.

This clone was counted a single time. The chain links TRBV5-1 to TRBJ2-7; 15 bases line up with TRBD2. CDR1 and CDR2 from the germline V gene are SGHRS and YFSETQ. CDR3 size: 17 residues. V shed 4 bases, J shed 3 bases, and the junction held 8 bases outside the gene matches. The DNA for the CDR3 is TGCGCCAGCAGCACGGGACTAGCGGGAGGTGGGCACTACGAGCAGTACTTC. Its translation is CASSTGLAGGGHYEQYF.